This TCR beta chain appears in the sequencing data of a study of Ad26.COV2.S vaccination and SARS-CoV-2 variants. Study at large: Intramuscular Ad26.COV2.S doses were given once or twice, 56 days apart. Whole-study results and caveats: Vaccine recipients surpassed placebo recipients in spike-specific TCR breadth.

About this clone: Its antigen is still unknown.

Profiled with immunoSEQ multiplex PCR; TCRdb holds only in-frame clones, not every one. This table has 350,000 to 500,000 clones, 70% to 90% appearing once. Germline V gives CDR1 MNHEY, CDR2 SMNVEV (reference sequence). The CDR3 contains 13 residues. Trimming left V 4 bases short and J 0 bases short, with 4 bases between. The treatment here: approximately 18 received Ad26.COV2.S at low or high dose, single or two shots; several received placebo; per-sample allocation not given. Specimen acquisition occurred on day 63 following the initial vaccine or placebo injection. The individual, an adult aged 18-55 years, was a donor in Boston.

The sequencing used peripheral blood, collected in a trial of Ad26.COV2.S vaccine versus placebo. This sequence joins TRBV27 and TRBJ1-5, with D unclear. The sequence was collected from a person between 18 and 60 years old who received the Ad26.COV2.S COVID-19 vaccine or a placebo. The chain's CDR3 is CASSSYSNQPQHF. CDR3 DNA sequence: TGTGCCAGCAGTTCTTATAGCAATCAGCCCCAGCATTTT.